This T cell receptor beta chain was found in a study of regulatory T cells in long-lasting Graves disease. The TCR beta library used iRepertoire HTBI primers with Arm-PCR amplification of CDR3. TCRdb ran MiXCR on the multiplex PCR reads and lists one entry per CDR3 protein. The table records more than 300,000 distinct CDR3 sequences, 15% to 20% of them present only once. This clonotype was seen ten or more times. Its specificity is not known. Germline loops: CDR1 SGHTA, CDR2 FQGTGA. The CDR3 is made up of 14 amino acids. The V and J ends lost 4 bases and 4 bases respectively, with 13 bases between them. Study results and caveats: Researchers examined only peripheral blood and not thyroid tissue.

Time point of the sample: newly diagnosed GD, antithyroid drugs for less than 3 months. There was RNA extracted from PBMCs, and the TCR library was made from it. The data also belong to a second study, concerning T cells in Graves' hyperthyroidism and ophthalmopathy. That study adds: Using the HTBI primer set, a first-round RT-PCR was run on the TCR CDR3.

The chain carries TRBV7-3 and TRBJ1-1, with TRBD1 as a possible D gene (5 bases). Here the sequenced sample was peripheral blood mononuclear cells (PBMCs), taken at new diagnosis, from a patient treated with antithyroid drugs. The receptor was derived from a young woman with Graves disease. The CDR3 loop is CASSSQGSGTEAFF. The CDR3 region has the DNA TGTGCCAGCAGCTCGCAGGGTAGTGGCACTGAAGCTTTCTTT.